The clone carrying this T cell receptor (beta chain) turned up a few times. This entry is derived from a study of blood T cell repertoires in COVID-19. The overall study: Nucleic acid was either cDNA or gDNA, and it came from T cells, B-cell-depleted T cells, or PBMCs.

In the original workflow: For nucleated cells, counts were estimated from reference gene primer amplification. The assay was immunoSEQ multiplex PCR, and TCRdb's table has in-frame clones only and misses some. V, J and clone size derive from that table, while D and trimming were established from the DNA sequence. This sample has about 180,000 clones, with 80% to 85% found just once. The source of this sequence is a woman in her seventies with COVID-19, enrolled during active disease. Source material: peripheral blood.

The CDR3 region has the DNA TGTGCCAGCAGCCCAGACGCGGCGTCCCGCGAGCAGTACTTC. Its protein is CASSPDAASREQYF. The chain is built from TRBV5-4 and TRBJ2-7, with unresolved D. V was cut by 4 bases and J by 6 bases, with 17 bases left in between. The CDR3 totals 14 residues. Per the germline V gene, CDR1 is SGHNT and CDR2 is YYREEE (reference sequence).